These T cell receptor beta chains were read from a single sample in a study of blood T cell repertoires in COVID-19. Profiling relied on immunoSEQ multiplex PCR, and the TCRdb table lists in-frame clones only, not all of them. The sample lists tens of thousands of clones, approximately 80% occurring once. Sample: peripheral blood. The receptor source for this set is a man aged 50-59 years with acute or convalescent COVID-19. The CDR3 runs from the conserved cysteine through the conserved F or W. Each record gives: CDR3 protein, CDR3 DNA, V gene, D gene, clone size, J gene. A D gene is named only where the DNA matches it firmly. Some rows have no size entry. The others give once, few or many, or a class for an expanded clone.

CDR3: CASSPPEGSYEQYF
DNA: TGTGCCAGCAGCCCTCCGGAAGGGAGCTACGAGCAGTACTTC
V: TRBV7-9
D: .
size: .
J: TRBJ2-7

CDR3: CASLAGAHTGELFF
DNA: TGTGCCAGCCTAGCGGGGGCCCACACCGGGGAGCTGTTTTTT
V: TRBV19
D: TRBD2
size: .
J: TRBJ2-2

CDR3: CASSTAEGANSPLHF
DNA: TGTGCCAGTAGCACCGCGGAGGGGGCGAATTCACCCCTCCACTTT
V: TRBV19
D: TRBD1
size: once
J: TRBJ1-6

CDR3: CASRRSALVEKLFF
DNA: TGTGCCAGCAGGCGCTCAGCCCTAGTAGAAAAACTGTTTTTT
V: TRBV2
D: .
size: few
J: TRBJ1-4

CDR3: CASSDGGYQPQHF
DNA: TGTGCCAGCAGTGACGGGGGTTATCAGCCCCAGCATTTT
V: TRBV2
D: .
size: .
J: TRBJ1-5

CDR3: CAWSVGLAVRTDTQYF
DNA: TGTGCCTGGAGTGTGGGACTAGCGGTCCGCACAGATACGCAGTATTTT
V: TRBV30
D: TRBD2
size: few
J: TRBJ2-3

CDR3: CAISQGRATDTQYF
DNA: TGTGCCATCAGCCAGGGGAGGGCCACAGATACGCAGTATTTT
V: TRBV10-3
D: .
size: once
J: TRBJ2-3

CDR3: CASSASVSNQPQHF
DNA: TGTGCCAGCAGCGCTAGTGTCAGCAATCAGCCCCAGCATTTT
V: TRBV7-8
D: .
size: .
J: TRBJ1-5

CDR3: CASSQSRDSTEAFF
DNA: TGCGCCAGCAGCCAATCCCGGGACAGCACTGAAGCTTTCTTT
V: TRBV4-3
D: TRBD1
size: .
J: TRBJ1-1

CDR3: CASSYGQTEETQYF
DNA: TGCGCCAGCAGCTATGGACAGACGGAAGAGACCCAGTACTTC
V: TRBV5-1
D: .
size: .
J: TRBJ2-5

CDR3: CASSPRGRGGLGELFF
DNA: TGTGCCAGCAGCCCCCGGGGGCGGGGGGGCCTCGGGGAGCTGTTTTTT
V: TRBV11-2
D: TRBD2
size: .
J: TRBJ2-2

CDR3: CASSEAGDRGDTQYF
DNA: TGTGCCAGCAGTGAAGCAGGAGACAGGGGGGATACGCAGTATTTT
V: TRBV6-1
D: TRBD1
size: .
J: TRBJ2-3

CDR3: CASNRDSNTGELFF
DNA: TGCGCCAGCAACCGGGACAGCAACACCGGGGAGCTGTTTTTT
V: TRBV5-1
D: TRBD1
size: .
J: TRBJ2-2

CDR3: CSAQTDSQGNEQFF
DNA: TGCAGCGCCCAGACTGATTCGCAGGGCAATGAGCAGTTCTTC
V: TRBV29-1
D: .
size: .
J: TRBJ2-1

CDR3: CASSLRTRDEQFF
DNA: TGTGCCAGTAGTTTAAGGACTAGAGATGAGCAGTTCTTC
V: TRBV19
D: TRBD2
size: few
J: TRBJ2-1

CDR3: CAWTSGGRANTGELFF
DNA: TGTGCCTGGACTAGCGGGGGACGCGCGAACACCGGGGAGCTGTTTTTT
V: TRBV30
D: TRBD2
size: .
J: TRBJ2-2

CDR3: CASSIVQARQPQHF
DNA: TGTGCCAGTAGTATAGTTCAGGCACGGCAGCCCCAGCATTTT
V: TRBV19
D: .
size: .
J: TRBJ1-5

CDR3: CSASFAGVPDTQYF
DNA: TGCAGTGCTAGTTTTGCGGGAGTACCAGATACGCAGTATTTT
V: TRBV20-1
D: TRBD2
size: .
J: TRBJ2-3

CDR3: CASSEGLAAIQETQYF
DNA: TGTGCCAGCAGTGAAGGTCTAGCGGCGATACAAGAGACCCAGTACTTC
V: TRBV2
D: TRBD2
size: .
J: TRBJ2-5

CDR3: CASGSAGSTEAFF
DNA: TGCGCCAGCGGATCAGCTGGGAGTACTGAAGCTTTCTTT
V: TRBV4-1
D: .
size: .
J: TRBJ1-1

CDR3: CSARSRAVQYF
DNA: TGCAGTGCTAGATCCAGGGCGGTTCAGTACTTC
V: TRBV20-1
D: .
size: .
J: TRBJ2-4

CDR3: CASSPDRGSSYEQYF
DNA: TGTGCCAGCAGCCCCGACAGGGGGTCCTCCTACGAGCAGTACTTC
V: TRBV11-3
D: TRBD1
size: .
J: TRBJ2-7

CDR3: CASSHTGLDEQFF
DNA: TGTGCCAGCAGCCACACGGGACTAGATGAGCAGTTCTTC
V: TRBV4-2
D: TRBD2
size: .
J: TRBJ2-1

CDR3: CASSRTSGESSYNEQFF
DNA: TGTGCCAGCAGTAGGACTAGCGGGGAAAGCTCCTACAATGAGCAGTTCTTC
V: TRBV6-4
D: TRBD2
size: .
J: TRBJ2-1

CDR3: CASSFGQGHYGYTF
DNA: TGTGCCAGCAGCTTTGGACAGGGGCACTATGGCTACACCTTC
V: TRBV7-9
D: TRBD1
size: few
J: TRBJ1-2

CDR3: CASSFTGANTGELFF
DNA: TGCGCCAGCAGCTTCACAGGGGCGAACACCGGGGAGCTGTTTTTT
V: TRBV5-1
D: TRBD1
size: .
J: TRBJ2-2

CDR3: CATQSTTDTQYF
DNA: TGTGCCACCCAGTCAACAACAGATACGCAGTATTTT
V: TRBV24-1
D: .
size: .
J: TRBJ2-3